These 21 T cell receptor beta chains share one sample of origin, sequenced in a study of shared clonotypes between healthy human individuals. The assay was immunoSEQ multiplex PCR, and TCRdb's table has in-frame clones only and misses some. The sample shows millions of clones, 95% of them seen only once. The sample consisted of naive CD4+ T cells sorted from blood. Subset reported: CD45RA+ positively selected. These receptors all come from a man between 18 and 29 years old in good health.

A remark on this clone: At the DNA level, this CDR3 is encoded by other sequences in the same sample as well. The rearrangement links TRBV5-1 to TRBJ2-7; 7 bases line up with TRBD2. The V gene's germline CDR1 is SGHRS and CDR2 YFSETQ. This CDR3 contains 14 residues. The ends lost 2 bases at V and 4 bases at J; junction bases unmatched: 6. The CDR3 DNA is TGCGCCAGCAGCTTAACGGGAGGTAAATACGAGCAGTACTTC. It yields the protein CASSLTGGKYEQYF.

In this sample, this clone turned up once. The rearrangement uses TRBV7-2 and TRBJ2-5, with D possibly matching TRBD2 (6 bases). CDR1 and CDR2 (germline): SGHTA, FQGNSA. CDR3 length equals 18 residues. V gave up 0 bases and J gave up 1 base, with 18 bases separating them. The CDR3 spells CASSLAIQGGALQETQYF. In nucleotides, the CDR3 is TGTGCCAGCAGCTTAGCGATCCAGGGCGGGGCCCTCCAAGAGACCCAGTACTTC.

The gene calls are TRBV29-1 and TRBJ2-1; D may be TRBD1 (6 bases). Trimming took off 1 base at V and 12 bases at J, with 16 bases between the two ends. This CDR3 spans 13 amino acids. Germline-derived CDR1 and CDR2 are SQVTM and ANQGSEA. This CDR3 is CSVEVLQGLGQFF. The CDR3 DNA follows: TGCAGCGTTGAAGTGTTACAGGGCCTTGGGCAGTTCTTC.

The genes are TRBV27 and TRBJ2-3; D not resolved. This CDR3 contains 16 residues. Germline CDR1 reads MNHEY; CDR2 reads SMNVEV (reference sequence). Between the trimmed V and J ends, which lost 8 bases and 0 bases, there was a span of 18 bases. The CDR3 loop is CASGPDSRASTDTQYF. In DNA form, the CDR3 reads TGTGCCAGCGGACCCGATAGCAGAGCTAGCACAGATACGCAGTATTTT.

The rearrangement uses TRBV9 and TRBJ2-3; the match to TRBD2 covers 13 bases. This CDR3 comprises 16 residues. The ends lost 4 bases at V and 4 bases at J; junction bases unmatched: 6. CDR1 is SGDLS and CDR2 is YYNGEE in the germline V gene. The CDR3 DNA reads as TGTGCCAGCAGCCTACTAGCGGGAGGGTCCCCAGATACGCAGTATTTT. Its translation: CASSLLAGGSPDTQYF.

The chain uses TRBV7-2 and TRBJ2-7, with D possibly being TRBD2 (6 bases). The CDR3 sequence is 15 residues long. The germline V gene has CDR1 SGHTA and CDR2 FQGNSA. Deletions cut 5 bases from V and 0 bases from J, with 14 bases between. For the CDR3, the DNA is TGTGCCAGCAGCGCGGGACCTACGAGCTCCTACGAGCAGTACTTC. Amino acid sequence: CASSAGPTSSYEQYF.

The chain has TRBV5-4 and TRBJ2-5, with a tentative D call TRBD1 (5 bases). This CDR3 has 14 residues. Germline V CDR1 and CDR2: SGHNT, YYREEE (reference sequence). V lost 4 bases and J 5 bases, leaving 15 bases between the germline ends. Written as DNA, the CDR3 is TGTGCCAGCAGCGCACGTGGGGCCGGGGAGACCCAGTACTTC. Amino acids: CASSARGAGETQYF.

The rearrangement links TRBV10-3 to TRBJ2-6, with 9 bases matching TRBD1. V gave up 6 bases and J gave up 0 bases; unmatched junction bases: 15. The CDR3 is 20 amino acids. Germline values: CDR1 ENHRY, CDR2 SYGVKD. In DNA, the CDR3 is TGTGCCATCAGGGGAGGTACAGGGGGCGCACTTAACTCTGGGGCCAACGTCCTGACTTTC. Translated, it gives CAIRGGTGGALNSGANVLTF.

The CDR3 sequence is CASSLAGRVGDYGYTF. The CDR3 DNA is TGTGCCAGCAGCTTGGCCGGGAGGGTTGGGGACTATGGCTACACCTTC. The rearrangement links TRBV5-4 to TRBJ1-2; unclear D gene. This CDR3 is 16 amino acids long. Per germline, CDR1 SGHNT and CDR2 YYREEE (reference sequence). V lost 0 bases and J lost 3, with 15 bases in between.

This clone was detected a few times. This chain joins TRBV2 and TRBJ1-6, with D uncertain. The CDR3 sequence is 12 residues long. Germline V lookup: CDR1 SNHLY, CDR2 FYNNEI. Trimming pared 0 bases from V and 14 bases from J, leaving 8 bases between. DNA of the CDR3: TGTGCCAGCAGTGAAGCGCTGAAGACCCTCCACTTT. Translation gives CASSEALKTLHF. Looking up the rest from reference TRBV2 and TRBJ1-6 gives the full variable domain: EPEVTQTPSHQVTQMGQEVILRCVPISNHLYFYWYRQILGQKVEFLVSFYNNEISEKSEIFDDQFSVERPDGSNFTLKIRSTKLEDSAMYFCASSEALKTLHFGNGTRLTVT.

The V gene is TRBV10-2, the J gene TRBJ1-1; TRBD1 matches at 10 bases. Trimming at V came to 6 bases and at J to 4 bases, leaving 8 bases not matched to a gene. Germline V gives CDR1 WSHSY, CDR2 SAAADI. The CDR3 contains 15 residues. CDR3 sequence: CASREEGQGSTEAFF. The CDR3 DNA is TGCGCCAGCAGAGAAGAGGGACAGGGGAGCACTGAAGCTTTCTTT.

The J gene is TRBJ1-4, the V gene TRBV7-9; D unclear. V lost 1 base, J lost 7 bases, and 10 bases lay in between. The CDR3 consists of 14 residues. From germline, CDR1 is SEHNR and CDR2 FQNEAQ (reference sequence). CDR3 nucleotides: TGTGCCAGCAGCTTAGGGGGAACGAGTGAAAAACTGTTTTTT. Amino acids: CASSLGGTSEKLFF.

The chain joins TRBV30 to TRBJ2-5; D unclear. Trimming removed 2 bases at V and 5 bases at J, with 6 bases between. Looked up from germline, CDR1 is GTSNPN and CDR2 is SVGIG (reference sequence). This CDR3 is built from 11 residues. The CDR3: CAWSRLETQYF. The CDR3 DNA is TGTGCCTGGAGTAGGTTGGAGACCCAGTACTTC.

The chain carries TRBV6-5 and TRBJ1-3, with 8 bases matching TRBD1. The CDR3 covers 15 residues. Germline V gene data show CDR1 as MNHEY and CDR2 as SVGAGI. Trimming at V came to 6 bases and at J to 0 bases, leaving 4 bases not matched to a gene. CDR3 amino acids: CASRTTGGSGNTIYF. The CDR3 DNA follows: TGTGCCAGCAGAACCACAGGGGGCTCTGGAAACACCATATATTTT.

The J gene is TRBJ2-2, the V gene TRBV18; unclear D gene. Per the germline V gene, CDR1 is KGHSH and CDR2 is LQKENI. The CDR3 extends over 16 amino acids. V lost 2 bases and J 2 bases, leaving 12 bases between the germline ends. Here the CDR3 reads CASSPGWQTNTGELFF. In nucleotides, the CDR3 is TGTGCCAGCTCACCAGGATGGCAGACAAACACCGGGGAGCTGTTTTTT. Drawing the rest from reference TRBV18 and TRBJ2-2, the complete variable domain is NAGVMQNPRHLVRRRGQEARLRCSPMKGHSHVYWYRQLPEEGLKFMVYLQKENIIDESGMPKERFSAEFPKEGPSILRIQQVVRGDSAAYFCASSPGWQTNTGELFFGEGSRLTVL.

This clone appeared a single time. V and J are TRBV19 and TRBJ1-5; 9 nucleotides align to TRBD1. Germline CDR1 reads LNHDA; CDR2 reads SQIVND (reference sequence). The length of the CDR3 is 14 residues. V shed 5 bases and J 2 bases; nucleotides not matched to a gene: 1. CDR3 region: CASSWDRGNQPQHF. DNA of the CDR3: TGTGCCAGTAGTTGGGACAGGGGCAATCAGCCCCAGCATTTT. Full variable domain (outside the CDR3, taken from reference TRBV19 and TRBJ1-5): DGGITQSPKYLFRKEGQNVTLSCEQNLNHDAMYWYRQDPGQGLRLIYYSQIVNDFQKGDIAEGYSVSREKKESFPLTVTSAQKNPTAFYLCASSWDRGNQPQHFGDGTRLSIL.

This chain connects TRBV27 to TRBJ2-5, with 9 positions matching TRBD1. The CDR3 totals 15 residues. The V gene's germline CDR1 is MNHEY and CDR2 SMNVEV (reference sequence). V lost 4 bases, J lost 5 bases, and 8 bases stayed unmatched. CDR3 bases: TGTGCCAGCAGTTGGGGGACAGGGAGATGGGAGACCCAGTACTTC. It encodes CASSWGTGRWETQYF.

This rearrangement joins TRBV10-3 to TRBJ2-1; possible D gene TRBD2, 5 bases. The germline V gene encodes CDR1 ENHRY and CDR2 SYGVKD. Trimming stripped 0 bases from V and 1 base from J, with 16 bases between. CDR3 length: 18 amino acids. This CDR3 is CAISESVRGVSSYNEQFF. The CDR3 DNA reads TGTGCCATCAGTGAGTCGGTTCGGGGAGTTAGTTCCTACAATGAGCAGTTCTTC.

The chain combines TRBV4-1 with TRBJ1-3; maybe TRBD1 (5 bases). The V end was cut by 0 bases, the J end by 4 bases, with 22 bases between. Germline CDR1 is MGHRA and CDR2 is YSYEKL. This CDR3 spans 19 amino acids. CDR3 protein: CASSQETVSRAFRGNTIYF. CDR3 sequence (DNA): TGCGCCAGCAGCCAAGAAACCGTATCCAGGGCTTTCCGCGGAAACACCATATATTTT.

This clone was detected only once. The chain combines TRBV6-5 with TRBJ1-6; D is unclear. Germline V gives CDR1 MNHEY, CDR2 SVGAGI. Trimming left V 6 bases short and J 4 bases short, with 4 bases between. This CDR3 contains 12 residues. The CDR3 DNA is TGTGCCAGCAGGGGATATAATTCACCCCTCCACTTT. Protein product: CASRGYNSPLHF.

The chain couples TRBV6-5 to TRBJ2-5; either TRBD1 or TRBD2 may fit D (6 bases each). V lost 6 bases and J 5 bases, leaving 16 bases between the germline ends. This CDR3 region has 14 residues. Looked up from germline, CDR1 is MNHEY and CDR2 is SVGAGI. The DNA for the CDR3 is TGTGCCAGCAGGAGGGGGACTGCTAGTGAGACCCAGTACTTC. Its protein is CASRRGTASETQYF.